This T cell receptor (beta chain) stems from a study of shared clonotypes between healthy human individuals. About the study: In total, the donors were two women and a few men aged 18 to 49. The study used three CD4 naive, three CD4 memory, two CD8 naive and one CD8 memory plate per donor. The study, taken as a whole, reports: Among the subsets, naive ones generally showed larger estimated richness than memory ones. When compared with the clonotypes that were shared by all four sorted-subset donors, the non-shared clonotypes turned out to have lower generation probabilities.

The method was immunoSEQ multiplex PCR; TCRdb's version includes in-frame clones alone and lacks a portion of them. Of around 2.5 million clones listed, under 95% are singletons. CDR3 size: 13 residues. CDR1 and CDR2 (germline): MNHNY, SVGAGI (reference sequence). About this clone: Its antigen is unknown.

The sample taken for sequencing was naive CD4+ T cells from PBMCs. The subset was: CD45RA+ positively selected. This chain uses TRBV6-6 with TRBJ2-5; tentatively, D is TRBD1 (7 bases). The J call is doubtful: the DNA matches TRBJ2-7 better. The TCR was taken from a man aged 18 to 30 in good health. Some clones in this sample may be carry-over from other donors' samples. For the CDR3, the DNA is TGTGCCAGCAGGCGGGACAGTCCGAACGAGCAGTACTTC. Translation: CASRRDSPNEQYF.